Below are 9 T cell receptor beta chains sequenced from a single sample in a study of PD-1 blockade in classical Hodgkin lymphoma. Clones were read by immunoSEQ multiplex PCR, and TCRdb kept only the in-frame ones, dropping some. The sample lists about 22,000 clones, about 70% occurring once. As for time point: cycle 4 day 1 (C4D1), after 5 to 7 weeks of nivolumab. Each patient experienced a relapse that followed autologous stem cell transplantation, and brentuximab vedotin exposure varied. Here the sequenced sample was peripheral blood mononuclear cells (PBMCs), taken before the fourth cycle of nivolumab. These receptor sequences come from a human donor with classical Hodgkin lymphoma.

V gene TRBV18 combines with J gene TRBJ1-1, with D tentatively TRBD1 (5 bases). CDR1 is KGHSH, CDR2 LQKENI, per germline. The CDR3 totals 16 residues. Trimming shortened V by 2 bases and J by 1 base, and 14 bases separated the two germline ends. The CDR3 coding sequence is TGTGCCAGCTCACCAAACACAGGTACACAGAACACTGAAGCTTTCTTT. It encodes CASSPNTGTQNTEAFF.

V is TRBV4-1 and J is TRBJ2-1; tentative D call: TRBD2 (6 bases). The V gene lost 1 base and the J gene lost 2 bases, with 9 bases spanning the gap. The germline gives CDR1 MGHRA, CDR2 YSYEKL. The CDR3 runs to 15 residues. Written as DNA, the CDR3 is TGCGCCAGCAGCCAAGCGGGAGTGACCTACAATGAGCAGTTCTTC. Its translation is CASSQAGVTYNEQFF.

The chain carries TRBV18 and TRBJ2-3, with 14 bases identical to TRBD2. Germline CDR1 is KGHSH and CDR2 is LQKENI. This CDR3 has 19 amino acids. V lost 0 bases to trimming and J lost 5 bases; unmatched junction nucleotides: 10. CDR3 region: CASSPPGLAGGRTGDTQYF. CDR3 coding DNA: TGTGCCAGCTCACCACCAGGACTAGCGGGAGGAAGAACGGGAGATACGCAGTATTTT.

The gene calls are TRBV15 and TRBJ2-5; 7 bases are a match to TRBD2. Gene TRBJ2-7 matches the end of the DNA better, so the J call may be wrong. The CDR3 contains 16 residues. CDR1 and CDR2 from the germline V gene are LNHNV and YYDKDF (reference sequence). CDR3 protein: CATSRGLGGSTYEQYF. The DNA of the CDR3 is TGTGCCACCAGCAGAGGCTTGGGGGGGTCTACCTACGAGCAGTACTTC.

This sequence joins TRBV27 and TRBJ2-7; maybe TRBD2 (7 bases). Germline values: CDR1 MNHEY, CDR2 SMNVEV (reference sequence). This CDR3 is 15 amino acids long. V lost 3 bases and J 2 bases, leaving 14 bases between the germline ends. The CDR3 DNA follows: TGTGCCAGCAGTTTGGGGGGGCAGGGAGCCTACGAGCAGTACTTC. Its protein is CASSLGGQGAYEQYF.

J is TRBJ1-2 and V is TRBV7-9, with 8 bases lining up with TRBD1. Trimming removed 5 bases from V and 8 bases from J; junction bases left unmatched: 7. CDR3 length: 13 amino acids. Germline CDR1 and CDR2: SEHNR and FQNEAQ (reference sequence). In nucleotides, the CDR3 is TGTGCCAGCAGCACGAGGACAGGGAGAGGCTACACCTTC. It yields the protein CASSTRTGRGYTF.

The V call is TRBV29-1, the J call TRBJ2-5; 10 bases line up with TRBD1. Per germline, CDR1 SQVTM and CDR2 ANQGSEA. V trimming: 2 bases; J trimming: 4 bases; junction bases outside the gene matches: 7. The CDR3 loop spans 15 amino acids. The CDR3 is CSVEFGQGGRETQYF. For the CDR3, the DNA is TGCAGCGTTGAATTCGGACAGGGGGGACGAGAGACCCAGTACTTC.

The V and J genes are TRBV11-3 and TRBJ2-1, with D possibly being TRBD2 (5 bases). V was pared by 3 bases and J by 0 bases, with 9 bases between. The CDR3 sequence is 15 residues long. Germline V gene lookup returns CDR1 SGHNT and CDR2 YENEEA. The CDR3 region has the DNA TGTGCCAGCAGCTTTAGCGCCAGCTCCTACAATGAGCAGTTCTTC. Amino acid sequence: CASSFSASSYNEQFF.

The chain couples TRBV6-5 to TRBJ1-5; D gene uncertain. The CDR3 runs to 14 residues. Trimming removed 1 base at V and 7 bases at J, with 11 bases between. Germline CDR1 is MNHEY and CDR2 is SVGAGI. CDR3 DNA: TGTGCCAGCAGTTACTACTCCGGTGGGCAGCCCCAGCATTTT. This translates into CASSYYSGGQPQHF.